This T cell receptor (beta chain) derives from a study of beta chain features in type 1 diabetes (dated by TCRdb to about 2018). Describing the broader study: Mean age, gender distribution, total cell number and subset yield did not differ between patients and healthy donors. Across all samples, approximately 98,000,000 sorted cells were examined, and cell number per subset correlated strongly with RNA yield. In the study, TCRB repertoires of sorted circulating CD4+ T cell subsets from recently diagnosed type 1 diabetes patients were compared with those of matched healthy donors. Naive and central memory subsets were obtained from all 30 or so donors, but regulatory and stem cell-like memory subsets were isolated from only 8 patients and roughly 8 healthy donors. What the study reported, not specific to this receptor: A moderate but significant shortening of TCRB CDR3 length was observed in type 1 diabetes patients in all four CD4+ subsets. Shorter templates might be favored by PCR, yet because patient and control samples were amplified and corrected together, any such skew would affect both groups equally. Naive, central memory and regulatory TCRB repertoires appeared to be more alike among patients than among healthy donors. Because small numbers of individuals were included in the HLA sub-analyses, any influence of HLA type on TCRB rearrangement was left unresolved. Because cDNA was sequenced instead of genomic DNA, activated cells with high expression could be over-represented, although the groups did not differ in activation or CD3 levels. Fewer insertions and more nucleotide deletions at VDJ recombination sites were observed in patients with type 1 diabetes, implying thymic rearrangement abnormalities.

Remarks on this clone: Its antigen is unknown. No much larger clone is present one base from it, and per-base qualities are unavailable.

Via the germline V gene, CDR1 is MNHEY and CDR2 SVGAGI. From cysteine to phenylalanine, the CDR3 is 13 amino acids long. The sequence is cut down to CDR3 DNA, 39 bases in frame from base 1. Deletion took 7 bases off V and 3 bases off J, with a span of 12 bases between the germline ends. All of the isolated RNA was reverse transcribed with the High Capacity cDNA Reverse Transcription Kit, so expressed TCRB transcripts were sequenced. Deep immunoSEQ sequencing was applied to naive, central memory and regulatory T cell samples, giving an average of around 4 million total reads per sample. Sorted cells were lysed in RLT buffer, and RNA was extracted using DNase-treated RNeasy Micro or Mini kits according to cell number. Each cell subset was processed on its own to prevent cross-contamination, while patient and healthy donor samples were processed together. The immunoSEQ multiplex PCR was used to amplify TCRB sequences from cDNA, generating 87-bp fragments that spanned the CDR3 region. Sequencing of the amplicons was done on the Illumina HiSeq platform. In the original analysis: PCR bias was computationally corrected using synthetic template baselines, reads within Hamming distance 2 were collapsed, and singletons that could not be merged were discarded. Reads were aligned against IMGT to assign V, D and J genes, CDR3 length and insertions or deletions at six rearrangement sites. Within each subset, clonotype counts were normalized to sorted cell number, and only after that were true diversity and Gini coefficients computed with the tcR R package. The overlap coefficient, calculated on TCRB nucleotide sequences, was used to measure repertoire sharing. Out-of-frame TCRB sequences from naive cells were analyzed as a proxy for the pre-selection repertoire. Imported from immuneACCESS, the table was reduced by TCRdb to in-frame sequences with V and J called. These copies leave out some clones; in studies compared against another copy, an unresolved V gene accounts for under half, and the cause of the remainder is not known. The V and J calls and the clone size are those of that table, but D and trimming were determined from the DNA. The sample table shows 200,000 to 300,000 clones, and roughly 22% are seen once. The ten largest clones represent 0.028% of the sample.

Each donor gave one peripheral blood draw, averaging approximately 0.12 L, which was collected into heparinised tubes. A BD FACSAria II and a panel including CD45RO, CCR7, CD25, CD127, CD95 and CD27 were used to sort naive, central memory, regulatory and stem cell-like memory CD4+ T cells. All sorted populations exceeded 95% purity. Right away, PBMCs were isolated by Lymphoprep density gradient centrifugation and were stained directly, with no culture step. So that batch effects would be minimized, each experiment stained and sorted samples in pairs, pairing one healthy donor with one patient. This clonotype was sampled from a woman between 40 and 50 years old with type 1 diabetes. Rearrangement joined TRBV6-5 to TRBJ1-2, with TRBD1 tentatively as D gene (6 bases match). The source material was naive CD4+ T cells from blood. According to the study, the label for this sample's cell subset or site signals: true naive CD4+ T cells. At the DNA level, the sequence is TGTGCCAGCACGTATGGACAGTACTATGGCTACACCTTC. This sequence encodes CASTYGQYYGYTF.